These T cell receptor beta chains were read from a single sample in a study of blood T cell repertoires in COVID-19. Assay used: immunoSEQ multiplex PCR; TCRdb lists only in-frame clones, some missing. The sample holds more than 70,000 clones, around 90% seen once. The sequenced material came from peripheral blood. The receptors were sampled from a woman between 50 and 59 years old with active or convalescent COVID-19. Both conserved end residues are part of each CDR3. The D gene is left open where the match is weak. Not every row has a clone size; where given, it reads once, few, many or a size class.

cdr3_nt: TGTGCCAGCAGCCAGACTGAGGCCACCGGGGAGCTGTTTTTT; cdr3_aa: CASSQTEATGELFF; d_call: -; clone_size: -; j_call: TRBJ2-2; v_call: TRBV4-2
cdr3_nt: TGTGCCTGGAGTGTACGGGCAGGGGGCTACCAAGAGACCCAGTACTTC; cdr3_aa: CAWSVRAGGYQETQYF; d_call: TRBD1; clone_size: -; j_call: TRBJ2-5; v_call: TRBV30
cdr3_nt: TGTGCCAGCAGCTTGGGAGGCCAAGGGGGCTACGAGCAGTACTTC; cdr3_aa: CASSLGGQGGYEQYF; d_call: -; clone_size: -; j_call: TRBJ2-7; v_call: TRBV5-5
cdr3_nt: TGTGCCAGCAGCCTTTTACAGGGCGGCTACACCTTC; cdr3_aa: CASSLLQGGYTF; d_call: -; clone_size: -; j_call: TRBJ1-2; v_call: TRBV6-2/TRBV6-3
cdr3_nt: TGTGCCAGCAGCGTAGGGACAGGGGAGTACGAGCAGTACTTC; cdr3_aa: CASSVGTGEYEQYF; d_call: TRBD1; clone_size: -; j_call: TRBJ2-7; v_call: TRBV9
cdr3_nt: TGTGCCAGCTCACCTATAGCGGGGGGGCCCACAGATACGCAGTATTTT; cdr3_aa: CASSPIAGGPTDTQYF; d_call: TRBD2; clone_size: -; j_call: TRBJ2-3; v_call: TRBV18
cdr3_nt: TGTGCCAGCAGTGAGGTAACAGGGAGTTTTAAAGGCTACACCTTC; cdr3_aa: CASSEVTGSFKGYTF; d_call: -; clone_size: once; j_call: TRBJ1-2; v_call: TRBV25-1
cdr3_nt: TGTGCCAGCAGCATCACGACTAGACAGTCCGGGGAGCTGTTTTTT; cdr3_aa: CASSITTRQSGELFF; d_call: -; clone_size: -; j_call: TRBJ2-2; v_call: TRBV3-1/TRBV3-2
cdr3_nt: TGTGCCAGCAGTGAAGGGGGGGTACCCTATGGCTACACCTTC; cdr3_aa: CASSEGGVPYGYTF; d_call: -; clone_size: -; j_call: TRBJ1-2; v_call: TRBV25-1
cdr3_nt: TGTGCCAGCAGTAGGACTCCAAACACCATATATTTT; cdr3_aa: CASSRTPNTIYF; d_call: -; clone_size: -; j_call: TRBJ1-3; v_call: TRBV12-3/TRBV12-4
cdr3_nt: TGTGCCAGCAGCTTATTAGCCGGGGCCGGGGAGCTGTTTTTT; cdr3_aa: CASSLLAGAGELFF; d_call: -; clone_size: -; j_call: TRBJ2-2; v_call: TRBV7-3
cdr3_nt: TGCGCCAGCAGCCCTGGACAGAGGGGACGGAATGGCTACACCTTC; cdr3_aa: CASSPGQRGRNGYTF; d_call: -; clone_size: -; j_call: TRBJ1-2; v_call: TRBV5-1
cdr3_nt: TGTGCCAGCAGTGAGGGCCCCACCACAGGGATATCAGAAGGCTACACCTTC; cdr3_aa: CASSEGPTTGISEGYTF; d_call: -; clone_size: -; j_call: TRBJ1-2; v_call: TRBV6-1
cdr3_nt: TGTGCCAGCAGCCCGCGCCCAGATACGCAGTATTTT; cdr3_aa: CASSPRPDTQYF; d_call: -; clone_size: -; j_call: TRBJ2-3; v_call: TRBV6-2/TRBV6-3
cdr3_nt: TGTGCCAGCAGCCCAAAGACAGGCGAAAAAGCTTTCTTT; cdr3_aa: CASSPKTGEKAFF; d_call: -; clone_size: -; j_call: TRBJ1-1; v_call: TRBV7-2
cdr3_nt: TGTGCCAGCAGCGTAGGACAGGGAGAGACCGGGGAGCTGTTTTTT; cdr3_aa: CASSVGQGETGELFF; d_call: TRBD1; clone_size: -; j_call: TRBJ2-2; v_call: TRBV9
cdr3_nt: TGTGCCAGTAGTATAGACAGGGGGTCCTACAATGAGCAGTTCTTC; cdr3_aa: CASSIDRGSYNEQFF; d_call: TRBD1; clone_size: -; j_call: TRBJ2-1; v_call: TRBV19
cdr3_nt: TGTGCCAGCAGCCAAGACAGATCCGTCCACGAGCAGTACTTC; cdr3_aa: CASSQDRSVHEQYF; d_call: -; clone_size: -; j_call: TRBJ2-7; v_call: TRBV14
cdr3_nt: TGTGCCAGTACCGAGGTTGGGAACACCATATATTTT; cdr3_aa: CASTEVGNTIYF; d_call: -; clone_size: once; j_call: TRBJ1-3; v_call: TRBV19
cdr3_nt: TGCGCCAGCAGGGCGGGACTAGCGGGGGGCACAGATACGCAGTATTTT; cdr3_aa: CASRAGLAGGTDTQYF; d_call: TRBD2; clone_size: -; j_call: TRBJ2-3; v_call: TRBV5-1
cdr3_nt: TGTGCCAGCAGCCGGACAGGCCCTACCTACGAGCAGTACTTC; cdr3_aa: CASSRTGPTYEQYF; d_call: TRBD1; clone_size: -; j_call: TRBJ2-7; v_call: TRBV7-8
cdr3_nt: TGTGCCAGCAGCCAACAGGGGGCTGGCACTGAAGCTTTCTTT; cdr3_aa: CASSQQGAGTEAFF; d_call: TRBD1; clone_size: -; j_call: TRBJ1-1; v_call: TRBV7-2
cdr3_nt: TGTGCCAGCAGCCGAAGCGTCCTTTCGGCGGGGGGACCGTACAATGAGCAGTTCTTC; cdr3_aa: CASSRSVLSAGGPYNEQFF; d_call: TRBD2; clone_size: -; j_call: TRBJ2-1; v_call: TRBV6-6
cdr3_nt: TGCGCCAGCAGCCAAGATGTCCCGCGGGGGGCCCTTAGCACAGATACGCAGTATTTT; cdr3_aa: CASSQDVPRGALSTDTQYF; d_call: TRBD2; clone_size: -; j_call: TRBJ2-3; v_call: TRBV4-3
cdr3_nt: TGTGCCAGCAGTCAGGGGGCAAGGTATTCACCCCTCCACTTT; cdr3_aa: CASSQGARYSPLHF; d_call: TRBD1; clone_size: -; j_call: TRBJ1-6; v_call: TRBV6-5
cdr3_nt: TGTGCCAGCAGCTTAGGTGCGGTGGAGCTGTTTTTT; cdr3_aa: CASSLGAVELFF; d_call: -; clone_size: few; j_call: TRBJ2-2; v_call: TRBV7-9
cdr3_nt: TGCGCCAGCAGCTCTGGACAGATCCCTACTAACTATGGCTACACCTTC; cdr3_aa: CASSSGQIPTNYGYTF; d_call: -; clone_size: -; j_call: TRBJ1-2; v_call: TRBV5-1
cdr3_nt: TGTGCCAGTAGTATTTGGGACAGGGATGAGCAGTTCTTC; cdr3_aa: CASSIWDRDEQFF; d_call: TRBD1; clone_size: -; j_call: TRBJ2-1; v_call: TRBV19
cdr3_nt: TGCGCCAGCAGCCAAGATCTTGGTAGGGGCCCCGAGGCGCTTCTCTCTGGAAACACCATATATTTT; cdr3_aa: CASSQDLGRGPEALLSGNTIYF; d_call: -; clone_size: -; j_call: TRBJ1-3; v_call: TRBV4-3
cdr3_nt: TGTGCCAGCTCCGGGACAGGGTTTGAAAAACTGTTTTTT; cdr3_aa: CASSGTGFEKLFF; d_call: TRBD1; clone_size: -; j_call: TRBJ1-4; v_call: TRBV28